The T cell receptor (beta chain) described here comes from a study of shared clonotypes between healthy human individuals. The overall study: Donors were a couple of women and a few men aged 18 to 49.

The table came from immunoSEQ multiplex PCR; TCRdb's copy has only in-frame clones and leaves some out. The sample gives 2 million to 2.5 million clones, approximately 94% of which show up once; roughly 0.13% is in the top ten. The V gene end was trimmed by 3 bases and the J gene end by 0 bases; junction bases not matched to a gene: 7. CDR3 size: 17 residues. Germline CDR1 reads SGHTA; CDR2 reads FQGNSA. The sequence came from a young man in good health. Sequenced input: naive CD4+ T cells sorted from blood. Regarding subset: CD45RA+ positively selected. The chain combines TRBV7-2 with TRBJ2-4; 8 bases match TRBD2. The CDR3 bases are TGTGCCAGCAGCTTCCCCCTGGCGGGGGGAGCCAAAAACATTCAGTACTTC. It is translated as CASSFPLAGGAKNIQYF.